This record looks at one TCR beta chain sequence and its context. Its antigen is not known. These data come from a study of cytomegalovirus exposure and HLA in healthy donors. Background on the study: HLA-typed donors were the source of about 85 million unique TCRs, which an early data release held. Study-level results: The listing of 150 to 200 TCR beta chains classed them as cytomegalovirus-associated. Most TCR sequences showed up rarely, but some public TCRs showed up in many donors.

The CDR3 is 14 amino acids. The germline V gene has CDR1 LNHDA and CDR2 SQIVND (reference sequence). The ends were cut back, 3 bases at V and 7 bases at J, with 13 bases in the middle. PCR employed 60 Vbeta and 13 Jbeta primers. In the original analysis: A follow-up analysis tallied 86 million or so unique TCR beta chains, approximately 11 million shared. Assay used: immunoSEQ multiplex PCR; TCRdb lists only in-frame clones, some missing. V and J calls and clone size are copied from that table; D and trimming were computed from the DNA. The sample lists under 200,000 clones, about 90% seen once, with approximately 1.1% in the top ten.

This rearrangement joins TRBV19 to TRBJ2-1; D may be TRBD2 (5 bases). Sequencing was performed on PBMCs. This clonotype was sampled from a boy aged 2 to 10 in good health and CMV-seronegative. The CDR3 nucleotides are TGTGCCAGTAGTATGGGGAGACATGGAAATGAGCAGTTCTTC. Translated: CASSMGRHGNEQFF.